Each of the 22 T cell receptor beta chains below was sequenced from the same sample in a study of shared clonotypes between healthy human individuals. Here immunoSEQ multiplex PCR was the method, and the copy in TCRdb shows in-frame clones only, minus some. Of over a million clones listed, 75% to 80% are singletons. Sequencing used memory CD4+ T cells from PBMCs. The subset is: CD45RA-negative fraction. These receptors all stem from a man in his late teens or twenties in good health. Some clones in this sample may be carry-over from other donors' samples.

The chain combines TRBV5-1 with TRBJ2-2, with D tentatively TRBD1 (5 bases). V was clipped by 0 bases and J by 7 bases, with 7 bases between them. The CDR3 has 13 residues. CDR1 and CDR2 (germline): SGHRS, YFSETQ. CDR3 residues: CASSLAGNGELFF. For the CDR3, the DNA is TGCGCCAGCAGCTTGGCAGGGAACGGGGAGCTGTTTTTT. Based on the CDR3 plus reference TRBV5-1 and TRBJ2-2, the full variable domain is KAGVTQTPRYLIKTRGQQVTLSCSPISGHRSVSWYQQTPGQGLQFLFEYFSETQRNKGNFPGRFSGRQFSNSRSEMNVSTLELGDSALYLCASSLAGNGELFFGEGSRLTVL.

The V and J genes are TRBV4-1 and TRBJ2-5; perhaps TRBD1 as D (6 bases). The germline gives CDR1 MGHRA, CDR2 YSYEKL. The CDR3 is 17 residues long. V was pared by 3 bases and J by 6 bases, with 23 bases between. CDR3 nucleotides: TGCGCCAGCAGCCAGCCTCTAACAGGGAGAAGTATTAAGACCCAGTACTTC. Translating it yields CASSQPLTGRSIKTQYF.

The rearrangement joins TRBV28 to TRBJ1-4, with a weak D call TRBD1 (6 bases). The CDR3 extends over 15 amino acids. Germline assignment: CDR1 MDHEN and CDR2 SYDVKM. Trimming shortened V by 5 bases and J by 3 bases, and 13 bases separated the two germline ends. The CDR3 reads CASSVTGSANEKLFF. In DNA, the CDR3 is TGTGCCAGCAGTGTCACAGGGAGTGCTAATGAAAAACTGTTTTTT.

The chain is built from TRBV18 and TRBJ2-7; TRBD2 agrees at 8 bases. Per the germline V gene, CDR1 is KGHSH and CDR2 is LQKENI. The CDR3 length is 14 residues. V lost 1 base, J lost 4 bases, and 3 bases stayed unmatched. The CDR3 coding sequence is TGTGCCAGCTCACCACAGCGGGAGTCTTACGAGCAGTACTTC. The encoded protein is CASSPQRESYEQYF.

The genes are TRBV5-4 and TRBJ2-7; no clear D. CDR3 length: 17 residues. V was pared by 4 bases and J by 1 base, with 21 bases between. Germline CDR1 SGHNT, CDR2 YYREEE (reference sequence). CDR3 residues: CASSIGHSTHSSYEQYF. The DNA for the CDR3 is TGTGCCAGCAGCATTGGTCATTCGACCCACTCATCCTACGAGCAGTACTTC.

This chain joins TRBV10-1 and TRBJ2-7; D remains unclear. Trimming stripped 0 bases from V and 5 bases from J, with 14 bases between. The germline V gene encodes CDR1 WNHNN and CDR2 SYGVQD (reference sequence). There are 15 residues in the CDR3. The CDR3, as DNA: TGCGCCAGCAGTGAGTCGAATATGGAGAGCGACGAGCAGTACTTC. This encodes CASSESNMESDEQYF.

The chain recombines TRBV5-1 with TRBJ2-7; D is perhaps TRBD1 or TRBD2 (5 bases each). This CDR3 spans 14 amino acids. CDR1 and CDR2 from the germline V gene are SGHRS and YFSETQ. V lost 4 bases to trimming and J lost 2 bases, with 13 bases between them. CDR3 residues: CASSHRDGTYEQYF. The CDR3, as DNA: TGCGCCAGCAGCCACCGGGACGGAACCTACGAGCAGTACTTC.

The J gene is TRBJ2-5, the V gene TRBV30; D is uncertain. V lost 0 bases and J lost 5, with 7 bases in between. Germline V gene lookup returns CDR1 GTSNPN and CDR2 SVGIG (reference sequence). This CDR3 comprises 12 residues. The CDR3 DNA sequence: TGTGCCTGGAGTGTAGTGAGGGAGACCCAGTACTTC. It translates to CAWSVVRETQYF.

The V and J genes are TRBV4-1 and TRBJ1-2; D is unclear. The germline V and J ends were trimmed by 1 base and 2 bases, with 11 bases remaining between them. Germline V gives CDR1 MGHRA, CDR2 YSYEKL. The CDR3 contains 15 residues. The CDR3 DNA reads TGCGCCAGCAGCCAAGTCGTGGGCGCGAACTATGGCTACACCTTC. Residues: CASSQVVGANYGYTF.

The CDR3 here is CASSFISGGHYEQYF. The CDR3 DNA follows: TGTGCCAGCAGTTTTATCAGTGGGGGCCACTACGAGCAGTACTTC. The gene calls are TRBV28 and TRBJ2-7; D is perhaps TRBD1 (6 bases). The germline gives CDR1 MDHEN, CDR2 SYDVKM. The CDR3 runs to 15 residues. The V end was cut by 3 bases, the J end by 3 bases, with 15 bases between.

This chain links TRBV30 with TRBJ2-2, with a possible D match to TRBD2 (6 bases). The germline V and J ends were trimmed by 1 base and 6 bases, with 12 bases remaining between them. Germline V gene data show CDR1 as GTSNPN and CDR2 as SVGIG (reference sequence). The CDR3 is made up of 14 amino acids. The CDR3 here is CAWSEGLQAGELFF. As DNA, the CDR3 is TGTGCCTGGAGTGAGGGACTCCAGGCCGGGGAGCTGTTTTTT.

The chain couples TRBV18 to TRBJ2-7, with TRBD1 matching 10 bases. Trimming cost V 8 bases and J 7 bases; bases outside gene matches: 8. The CDR3 consists of 13 residues. CDR1 KGHSH and CDR2 LQKENI come from the germline V gene. The CDR3 DNA reads TGTGCCAGCACCAGACAGGGGGCCTTAGAGCAGTACTTC. Amino acid sequence: CASTRQGALEQYF.

The chain has TRBV27 and TRBJ1-1; D perhaps matches TRBD1 (6 bases). The V gene lost 4 bases and the J gene lost 1 base, with 16 bases spanning the gap. This CDR3 is built from 16 residues. Germline CDR1 is MNHEY and CDR2 is SMNVEV (reference sequence). CDR3: CASSSRSGRGNTEAFF. The CDR3 nucleotides are TGTGCCAGCAGTTCCCGGAGCGGCAGGGGGAACACTGAAGCTTTCTTT.

The rearrangement uses TRBV6-1 and TRBJ2-1, with 8 nucleotides matching TRBD2. The V gene's germline CDR1 is MNHNS and CDR2 SASEGT. V gave up 7 bases and J gave up 12 bases; unmatched junction bases: 14. This CDR3 has 14 amino acids. CDR3 loop: CASTGGLAAGGQFF. CDR3 DNA sequence: TGTGCCAGCACGGGAGGCCTCGCGGCGGGGGGGCAGTTCTTC.

The V call is TRBV28, the J call TRBJ1-2; TRBD1 might be the D (6 bases). The CDR3 consists of 14 residues. Germline lookup yields CDR1 MDHEN and CDR2 SYDVKM. V was trimmed by 6 bases and J by 2 bases, leaving 13 bases between them. CDR3: CASSRGGANYGYTF. In DNA, the CDR3 is TGTGCCAGCAGCCGTGGGGGGGCCAACTATGGCTACACCTTC.

The chain links TRBV7-6 to TRBJ2-7; 9 bases are a match to TRBD1. The CDR3 spans 17 residues. The V and J ends lost 5 bases and 6 bases, in that order; junction bases with no gene match: 17. Germline V gene sequence: CDR1 SGHVS, CDR2 FNYEAQ. Written as DNA, the CDR3 is TGTGCCAGCAGCCTTTTGGCACCCCGGGACAGGGTGGGCGAGCAGTACTTC. This codes for CASSLLAPRDRVGEQYF.

The genes are TRBV6-6 and TRBJ2-1; maybe TRBD2 (6 bases). CDR3 length: 14 residues. Germline V lookup: CDR1 MNHNY, CDR2 SVGAGI (reference sequence). Trimming took off 7 bases at V and 7 bases at J, with 17 bases between the two ends. The CDR3 is CASKSGGVSNEQFF. DNA for the CDR3: TGTGCCAGCAAGTCCGGGGGAGTAAGTAATGAGCAGTTCTTC.

The rearrangement uses TRBV11-2 and TRBJ2-1; maybe TRBD2 (6 bases). The CDR3 is 14 amino acids. The V end lost 0 bases, the J end lost 9 bases, and 12 bases lay between the germline ends. Per the germline V gene, CDR1 is SGHAT and CDR2 is FQNNGV. The CDR3 spells CASSLDPGTSEQFF. For the CDR3, the DNA is TGTGCCAGCAGCTTAGACCCAGGGACTTCTGAGCAGTTCTTC.

This chain uses TRBV6-1 with TRBJ2-7, with a possible D match to TRBD2 (5 bases). Trimming pared 4 bases from V and 6 bases from J, leaving 19 bases between. This CDR3 region has 15 residues. Germline V gives CDR1 MNHNS, CDR2 SASEGT. Here the CDR3 reads CASSGPGFGATEQYF. The CDR3 DNA reads as TGTGCCAGCAGTGGGCCGGGGTTCGGCGCAACCGAGCAGTACTTC.

J is TRBJ2-4 and V is TRBV5-1; the D is unclear. Looked up from germline, CDR1 is SGHRS and CDR2 is YFSETQ. The CDR3 has 18 amino acids. V lost 0 bases and J 0 bases, leaving 16 bases between the germline ends. The chain's CDR3 is CASSLGTTFTLAKNIQYF. The DNA of the CDR3 is TGCGCCAGCAGCTTGGGCACGACCTTCACACTAGCCAAAAACATTCAGTACTTC.

The J gene is TRBJ1-1, the V gene TRBV5-1; 8 bases line up with TRBD1. CDR1 and CDR2 from the germline V gene are SGHRS and YFSETQ. Trimming at V came to 4 bases and at J to 0 bases, leaving 5 bases not matched to a gene. The CDR3 is 15 residues long. CDR3 amino acids: CASSKTGAMNTEAFF. In DNA form, the CDR3 reads TGCGCCAGCAGCAAGACAGGGGCCATGAACACTGAAGCTTTCTTT.

A note on this clone: The same CDR3 is also encoded by other DNA sequences in this sample. The gene calls are TRBV7-3 and TRBJ1-1; maybe TRBD1 (5 bases). The CDR3 consists of 13 residues. V was pared by 5 bases and J by 1 base, with 8 bases between. Looked up from germline, CDR1 is SGHTA and CDR2 is FQGTGA. Here the CDR3 DNA reads TGTGCCAGCAGCCGCACAGGGAACACTGAAGCTTTCTTT. As protein: CASSRTGNTEAFF.